This T cell receptor (beta chain) was captured by sequencing in a study of CD8 T cells in ankylosing spondylitis. TCRdb passed the 5' RACE reads through MiXCR, listing each CDR3 protein once. The sample has about 450,000 distinct CDR3 sequences; about 25% are singletons. A remark on this clonotype: Antigen unknown.

Findings of the study overall: Blood of patients with ankylosing spondylitis appeared to be characterized by a TCR beta motif of several highly homologous variants.

The specimen sequenced was blood, either unsorted or a sorted T cell fraction (not recorded which). The sequence was obtained from a male donor with ankylosing spondylitis.

CDR3 DNA: TGTGCCAGCTTCTCACAGCTGAACACCGGGGAGCTGTTTTTT. This translates into CASFSQLNTGELFF. The rearrangement joins TRBV12-3 or TRBV12-4 to TRBJ2-2; no clear D gene. The V end was cut by 8 bases, the J end by 1 base, with 11 bases between. The CDR3 is made up of 14 amino acids.